The 29 T cell receptor beta chains below were found in one sample sequenced in a study of blood T cell repertoires in COVID-19. The data were produced by immunoSEQ multiplex PCR, yet TCRdb's version contains in-frame clones alone and is incomplete. Of under 350,000 clones in the sample, 70% to 90% are singletons; the top ten hold roughly 4%. Sequencing was performed on PBMCs or T cells enriched from blood (not recorded which). Receptors were obtained from a woman aged 40 to 50 with acute COVID-19.

The sample holds a few counts of this clone. The chain uses TRBV19 and TRBJ2-7; 7 bases match TRBD2. Trimming at V came to 3 bases and at J to 2 bases, leaving 4 bases not matched to a gene. This CDR3 contains 14 residues. Germline V lookup: CDR1 LNHDA, CDR2 SQIVND (reference sequence). The DNA of the CDR3 is TGTGCCAGTAGTATTCAACTAGCGACCTACGAGCAGTACTTC. Protein product: CASSIQLATYEQYF.

The V gene is TRBV5-1, the J gene TRBJ2-7; TRBD1 agrees at 8 bases. The CDR3 runs to 14 residues. Germline CDR1 reads SGHRS; CDR2 reads YFSETQ. V trimming: 2 bases; J trimming: 3 bases; junction bases outside the gene matches: 4. The CDR3 protein is CASSLGTGIYEQYF. CDR3 DNA sequence: TGCGCCAGCAGCTTAGGGACAGGAATCTACGAGCAGTACTTC.

The chain is built from TRBV27 and TRBJ1-6, with 8 bases lining up with TRBD1. V was clipped by 5 bases and J by 9 bases; unmatched bases: 9. Germline-derived CDR1 and CDR2 are MNHEY and SMNVEV (reference sequence). CDR3 length equals 15 residues. CDR3 loop: CASSRGQGAGSPLHF. CDR3 nucleotides: TGTGCCAGCAGTCGCGGGCAGGGGGCTGGTTCACCCCTCCACTTT.

This clone was found a few times. J is TRBJ2-1 and V is TRBV28; 7 positions match TRBD1. The CDR3 loop spans 16 amino acids. V trimming: 3 bases; J trimming: 9 bases; junction bases outside the gene matches: 14. The V gene's germline CDR1 is MDHEN and CDR2 SYDVKM. The CDR3 region is CASSFSLWGSGGEQFF. CDR3 in DNA: TGTGCCAGCAGTTTTTCCCTGTGGGGCTCAGGGGGTGAGCAGTTCTTC.

The chain combines TRBV18 with TRBJ2-6; 7 nucleotides line up with TRBD1. The trim removed 3 bases at V and 1 base at J, leaving 6 bases unmatched. The CDR3 extends over 17 amino acids. The germline V gene encodes CDR1 KGHSH and CDR2 LQKENI. The CDR3 spells CASSPDRVNSGANVLTF. Here the CDR3 DNA reads TGTGCCAGCTCACCCGACAGGGTCAATTCTGGGGCCAACGTCCTGACTTTC.

The count of this clone is one. The chain uses TRBV24-1 and TRBJ2-1; a possible D gene is TRBD2 (5 bases). The germline V and J ends were trimmed by 9 bases and 9 bases, with 29 bases remaining between them. The CDR3 is made up of 17 amino acids. CDR1 is KGHDR, CDR2 SFDVKD, per germline. This CDR3 reads CATATSKLGQLQGEQFF. The CDR3 DNA follows: TGTGCCACCGCTACTTCTAAACTAGGCCAATTACAAGGTGAGCAGTTCTTC.

J is TRBJ2-7 and V is TRBV6-5; D unclear. The CDR3 runs 12 residues. V dropped 5 bases and J dropped 0 bases, with 5 bases sitting between them. Germline CDR1 reads MNHEY; CDR2 reads SVGAGI. The DNA of the CDR3 is TGTGCCAGCAGTACGGGCTCCTACGAGCAGTACTTC. Amino acids: CASSTGSYEQYF.

This clone was counted only a few times. V and J are TRBV10-1 and TRBJ1-2, with 7 positions matching TRBD1. V gave up 6 bases and J gave up 4 bases; unmatched junction bases: 11. Per the germline V gene, CDR1 is WNHNN and CDR2 is SYGVQD (reference sequence). The CDR3 has 15 residues. The CDR3 nucleotides read TGCGCCAGCAGACCCCACAGGGGCCGGCTCTATGGCTACACCTTC. This gives the protein CASRPHRGRLYGYTF.

The V and J genes are TRBV2 and TRBJ1-5; a weak D match, TRBD1 (6 bases). Germline V CDR1 and CDR2: SNHLY, FYNNEI. The CDR3 length is 17 residues. Trimming removed 3 bases from V and 2 bases from J, with 17 bases in between. The CDR3, as DNA: TGTGCCAGCAGTGAGGATCCGACAGGTCTTCGCAATCAGCCCCAGCATTTT. It specifies CASSEDPTGLRNQPQHF.

The genes are TRBV5-4 and TRBJ2-5; 8 bases line up with TRBD1. Per germline, CDR1 SGHNT and CDR2 YYREEE (reference sequence). The CDR3 has 15 amino acids. The V segment lost 4 bases and the J segment 2 bases; nucleotides outside the gene matches: 7. CDR3 DNA: TGTGCCAGCAGCGTGGGACAGGTAGAACAAGAGACCCAGTACTTC. Protein product: CASSVGQVEQETQYF.

The chain joins TRBV7-2 to TRBJ2-3, with 8 bases aligning to TRBD2. The CDR3 sequence is 16 residues long. The V and J ends lost 3 bases and 7 bases, in that order; junction bases with no gene match: 12. In germline, CDR1 is SGHTA, CDR2 FQGNSA. The DNA of the CDR3 is TGTGCCAGCAGCTTTCTAGCGGGCCAACCCGCACATACGCAGTATTTT. Protein: CASSFLAGQPAHTQYF. The whole variable domain, remainder taken from reference TRBV7-2 and TRBJ2-3, is GAGVSQSPSNKVTEKGKDVELRCDPISGHTALYWYRQSLGQGLEFLIYFQGNSAPDKSGLPSDRFSAERTGGSVSTLTIQRTQQEDSAVYLCASSFLAGQPAHTQYFGPGTRLTVL.

The chain combines TRBV19 with TRBJ2-4; 7 positions agree with TRBD2. J was trimmed by 3 bases and V by 3 bases; bases with no gene match: 2. The CDR3 consists of 14 residues. Per germline, CDR1 LNHDA and CDR2 SQIVND (reference sequence). The CDR3 is CASSISGGKNIQYF. The CDR3 DNA follows: TGTGCCAGTAGTATTTCGGGGGGCAAAAACATTCAGTACTTC.

This clone has a handful of counts. The CDR3 loop reads CASSLVARGVSGYTF. The CDR3 DNA sequence: TGTGCCAGCAGCTTAGTGGCCAGGGGTGTTAGCGGCTACACCTTC. This chain uses TRBV7-2 with TRBJ1-2; a weak D match, TRBD1 (6 bases). The germline V and J ends were trimmed by 1 base and 8 bases, with 17 bases remaining between them. The V gene's germline CDR1 is SGHTA and CDR2 FQGNSA. The CDR3 spans 15 residues.

CDR3 nucleotide sequence: TGTGCCAGCAGCTTAGCCGGTGTCGGAGGCCCAAGCTATGGCTACACCTTC. Translation: CASSLAGVGGPSYGYTF. The chain uses TRBV7-2 and TRBJ1-2; no reliable D call. CDR1 and CDR2 from the germline V gene are SGHTA and FQGNSA. The CDR3 consists of 17 residues. Trimming left V 0 bases short and J 4 bases short, with 18 bases between.

The chain couples TRBV19 to TRBJ2-2; the D gene is possibly TRBD2 (6 bases). Trimming took 7 bases from V and 6 from J, leaving 15 bases between them. The CDR3 contains 14 residues. CDR1 is LNHDA, CDR2 SQIVND, per germline (reference sequence). CDR3 nucleotides: TGTGCCAGTAAGGCGGGATTGTCCCCCGGGGAGCTGTTTTTT. This encodes CASKAGLSPGELFF.

This clone has a handful of counts. The chain employs TRBV27 and TRBJ2-3, with unresolved D. The CDR3 consists of 15 residues. Germline V lookup: CDR1 MNHEY, CDR2 SMNVEV (reference sequence). V lost 3 bases and J 3 bases, leaving 13 bases between the germline ends. The DNA of the CDR3 is TGTGCCAGCAGTTTTTCCAACGGTTGGACAGATACGCAGTATTTT. As protein: CASSFSNGWTDTQYF.

This clone was found a few times. This chain uses TRBV27 with TRBJ2-2; tentative D call: TRBD2 (7 bases). Trimming stripped 2 bases from V and 6 bases from J, with 10 bases between. There are 14 residues in the CDR3. Germline CDR1 reads MNHEY; CDR2 reads SMNVEV (reference sequence). Here the CDR3 reads CASSLQGRAGELFF. Here the CDR3 DNA reads TGTGCCAGCAGTTTACAGGGGAGGGCCGGGGAGCTGTTTTTT.

This clone is a singleton in its sample. The chain links TRBV4-3 to TRBJ2-7, with 10 bases aligning to TRBD2. With V trimmed by 3 bases and J by 3 bases, 11 bases remained unmatched. Germline V gene data show CDR1 as LGHNA and CDR2 as YSLEER. CDR3 length equals 17 residues. The CDR3 is CASSQKYRTSGIYEQYF. The CDR3 coding sequence is TGCGCCAGCAGCCAGAAATACCGGACTAGCGGCATCTACGAGCAGTACTTC.

The rearrangement joins TRBV9 to TRBJ1-3; D is undetermined. The germline CDR1 and CDR2 sequences are SGDLS and YYNGEE. The CDR3 covers 16 residues. V lost 4 bases, J lost 7 bases, and 21 bases lay in between. The CDR3: CASSFNPGPAENTIYF. The CDR3 DNA reads TGTGCCAGCAGCTTCAACCCGGGTCCAGCTGAGAACACCATATATTTT.

This rearrangement joins TRBV24-1 to TRBJ2-3; 8 bases agree with TRBD2. The CDR3 extends over 15 amino acids. V was pared by 6 bases and J by 3 bases, with 7 bases of the junction left unmatched. Germline CDR1 and CDR2: KGHDR and SFDVKD. CDR3 bases: TGTGCCACCAGTTCTGAGCGGGAGAGAACAGATACGCAGTATTTT. It translates to CATSSERERTDTQYF.

This chain connects TRBV27 to TRBJ1-3, with 9 bases matching TRBD1. Germline CDR1 is MNHEY and CDR2 is SMNVEV (reference sequence). Trimming removed 8 bases from V and 1 base from J; junction bases left unmatched: 18. This CDR3 is 19 amino acids long. Here the CDR3 reads CASRRTGVLYQSSGNTIYF. The DNA for the CDR3 is TGTGCCAGCCGACGGACAGGGGTGTTGTATCAATCGTCTGGAAACACCATATATTTT.

This sequence joins TRBV12-3 or TRBV12-4 and TRBJ1-1; possible D gene TRBD1, 5 bases. The CDR3 extends over 13 amino acids. The V and J ends lost 6 bases and 3 bases respectively, with 11 bases between them. The CDR3 bases are TGTGCCAGCAGGTTCTCAGGGCACACTGAAGCTTTCTTT. This translates into CASRFSGHTEAFF.

The V gene is TRBV11-3, the J gene TRBJ2-3, with 9 bases lining up with TRBD1. CDR1 is SGHNT, CDR2 YENEEA, per germline. The CDR3 is 15 residues long. Unmatched junction bases numbered 5, after V lost 5 bases and J lost 2 bases. The DNA for the CDR3 is TGTGCCAGCAGCGCCGGGACAGGGCTCACAGATACGCAGTATTTT. It codes for CASSAGTGLTDTQYF.

The chain links TRBV6-1 to TRBJ2-7; 8 bases align to TRBD1. V lost 1 base and J lost 1; bases outside the gene matches: 3. Per the germline V gene, CDR1 is MNHNS and CDR2 is SASEGT. The CDR3 is 15 amino acids. The CDR3 DNA reads TGTGCCAGCAGTGAAGGACAGGGGATTTCCTACGAGCAGTACTTC. Translation gives CASSEGQGISYEQYF.

The rearrangement joins TRBV4-3 to TRBJ1-1; 10 bases match TRBD1. After removal of 4 bases from V and 5 bases from J, the junction contained 4 bases not matched to a gene. This CDR3 region has 14 residues. Germline CDR1 is LGHNA and CDR2 is YSLEER. The CDR3 here is CASSRGQGETEAFF. CDR3 DNA sequence: TGCGCCAGCAGCCGTGGACAGGGGGAAACTGAAGCTTTCTTT.

The chain recombines TRBV7-8 with TRBJ2-1; TRBD2 matches at 10 bases. Germline V gene sequence: CDR1 SGHVS, CDR2 FQNEAQ. The CDR3 has 15 residues. The ends lost 7 bases at V and 12 bases at J; junction bases unmatched: 15. CDR3 residues: CASMITSGALVGQFF. CDR3 bases: TGTGCCAGCATGATCACTAGCGGGGCCTTAGTGGGGCAGTTCTTC. Variable domain in full (rest from reference TRBV7-8 and TRBJ2-1): GAGVSQSPRYKVAKRGQDVALRCDPISGHVSLFWYQQALGQGPEFLTYFQNEAQLDKSGLPSDRFFAERPEGSVSTLKIQRTQQEDSAVYLCASMITSGALVGQFFGPGTRLTVL.

Here the CDR3 DNA reads TGTGCCAGCAGCTTCCCCGCGGCACTGGATACGCAGTATTTT. This gives the protein CASSFPAALDTQYF. This chain connects TRBV5-8 to TRBJ2-3; D remains unclear. The V gene lost 2 bases and the J gene lost 6 bases, with 13 bases spanning the gap. Germline lookup yields CDR1 SGHTS and CDR2 YDEGEE. This CDR3 spans 14 amino acids. Drawing the rest from reference TRBV5-8 and TRBJ2-3, the complete variable domain is EAGVTQSPTHLIKTRGQQATLRCSPISGHTSVYWYQQALGLGLQFLLWYDEGEERNRGNFPPRFSGRQFPNYSSELNVNALELEDSALYLCASSFPAALDTQYFGPGTRLTVL.

The V and J genes are TRBV27 and TRBJ1-2; 8 nucleotides agree with TRBD1. The CDR3 has 20 residues. The germline V gene encodes CDR1 MNHEY and CDR2 SMNVEV (reference sequence). Trimming removed 8 bases from V and 3 bases from J; junction bases left unmatched: 26. CDR3 region: CASSLVGIRDRLKGHYGYTF. In nucleotides, the CDR3 is TGTGCCAGCTCACTGGTAGGGATTCGGGACAGGCTTAAGGGCCACTATGGCTACACCTTC.

The chain recombines TRBV6-2 or TRBV6-3 with TRBJ1-1, with D perhaps matching TRBD1 (5 bases). With 0 bases removed from V and 5 bases from J, the gap between germline ends came to 19 bases. Germline V gene lookup returns CDR1 MNHEY and CDR2 SVGEGT. The CDR3 covers 17 residues. The CDR3 is CASSYSSGGAGKTEAFF. The CDR3 DNA reads as TGTGCCAGCAGTTACTCGAGTGGAGGGGCGGGGAAGACTGAAGCTTTCTTT.